This T cell receptor beta chain stems from a study of T cell responses to AZD1222 COVID-19 vaccine. Study conclusions and caveats: Close to half of spike-specific TCRs reportedly recognize unmutated variant regions. Distributed over spike, vaccine-associated CD4 TCRs predominated at 160-218 and 743-854. The study found Spike-specific TCR breadth and depth rose after two AZD1222 doses. Just a handful of people given AZD1222 tested seropositive at baseline.

Profiling relied on immunoSEQ multiplex PCR, and the TCRdb table lists in-frame clones only, not all of them. The sample lists around 180,000 clones, 87% occurring once. This clone was recorded once. The antigen remains undetermined. The CDR3 spans 11 residues. V was cut by 6 bases and J by 6 bases, with 9 bases left in between. Germline values: CDR1 MNHEY, CDR2 SMNVEV (reference sequence). The sequenced sample was peripheral blood, obtained on day 0 of MenACWY control vaccination. The V gene is TRBV27, the J gene TRBJ2-7, with D unclear. This TCR was recovered from an adult in good health. The CDR3 region has the DNA TGTGCCAGCAGGGCTGGGCGCGAGCAGTACTTC. Its protein product is CASRAGREQYF.